This record looks at one T cell receptor beta chain sequence and its context. Antigen specificity is unknown. The data belong to a study of identical twins. V lost 3 bases to trimming and J lost 3 bases, with 15 bases between them. Germline CDR1 is DFQATT and CDR2 is SNEGSKA (reference sequence). The CDR3 sequence is 14 residues long. The study, taken as a whole, reports: Models underpredicted monozygotic twin sharing of out-of-frame TCR alpha. The study based its conclusions on cross-sectional statistical analysis and did not follow the same donors.

TCRdb re-analysed the 5' RACE reads in MiXCR, keeping a single row per CDR3 protein. The profile covers roughly 690,000 distinct CDR3 sequences, with approximately 21% appearing a single time and approximately 4.3% taken by the ten largest. These data also featured in a second study, about T cells expressing NK-cell markers. In that study: Researchers report these clonotypes also headed the CD3+CD56-NKG2C+ fraction in a few donors.

This clonotype was obtained from a woman between 18 and 29 years old in good health. Sequenced: PBMCs. This sequence joins TRBV20-1 and TRBJ2-7; the D is unclear. CDR3 residues: CSARVVGWSYEQYF. CDR3 DNA sequence: TGCAGTGCTAGGGTTGTAGGTTGGAGCTACGAGCAGTACTTC.